This T cell receptor (beta chain) is drawn from a study of beta chain features in type 1 diabetes. CDR1 and CDR2 from the germline V gene are SGHRS and YFSETQ. V was trimmed by 2 bases and J by 1 base, leaving 14 bases between them. This CDR3 spans 16 amino acids. The study, taken as a whole, reports: Patients and controls would share equally any PCR tilt toward shorter templates. All four CD4+ subsets of Type 1 diabetes patients contained TCRB CDR3s that were moderately but significantly shorter. Insertions at VDJ junctions were less frequent in type 1 diabetes patients. These patients also deleted more nucleotides at the same junctions.

On this clone: Its target is unknown.

Sequencing targeted expressed TCRB transcripts, as all isolated RNA had been reverse transcribed. Method: immunoSEQ multiplex PCR; TCRdb's copy keeps in-frame clones and lacks some. The table includes approximately 100,000 clones, 28% detected once. The chain employs TRBV5-1 and TRBJ2-3, with TRBD1 as a possible D gene (6 bases). The sample consisted of central memory CD4+ T cells from blood. The source of this sequence is a woman aged 18-30 years with type 1 diabetes. In DNA, the CDR3 is TGCGCCAGCAGCTTCGGCAGGGGTACGGGCACAGATACGCAGTATTTT. Translating it yields CASSFGRGTGTDTQYF.